These T cell receptor beta chains were read from a single sample in a study of post-analysis software for immune sequencing data. MiXCR, run by TCRdb on the PCR reads, gives a single entry per CDR3 protein. The data hold 700,000 to 800,000 distinct CDR3 sequences, with just under 30% observed a single time. Specimen: blood. The origin of the receptors is a girl aged 10-17 years with multiple sclerosis. Each CDR3 is given with its conserved first and last residue. The D gene is left open where the match is weak. Expanded clones are given a class, and other clones once, few, many or no size at all.

clone_size d_call j_call v_call cdr3_nt cdr3_aa
- TRBD1 TRBJ1-4 TRBV20-1 TGCAGTGCTAGAGATTCGGCAGGGGGTGAAAAACTGTTTTTT CSARDSAGGEKLFF
- TRBD2 TRBJ2-7 TRBV27 TGTGCCAGCAGTCCGGGACTAGCGGGAGAAGGGCAGTACTTC CASSPGLAGEGQYF
- - TRBJ2-7 TRBV29-1 TGCAGCGTTGAAGATCAGGGGAGGTCGTACAATGAGCAGTACTTC CSVEDQGRSYNEQYF
- TRBD2 TRBJ2-2 TRBV5-1 TGCGCCAGCAGCTTCCGGTCCCTAGCGGGGCCGTCGAACACCGGGGAGCTGTTTTTT CASSFRSLAGPSNTGELFF
few - TRBJ2-5 TRBV10-2 TGCGCCAGCAGGGGACCTGAGCGCAGCCAAGAGACCCAGTACTTC CASRGPERSQETQYF
- TRBD2 TRBJ2-3 TRBV3-1 TGTGCCAGCAGAAGGGAGCAGCGGGACACAGATACGCAGTATTTT CASRREQRDTDTQYF
- - TRBJ1-4 TRBV27 TGTGCCAGCAGTCCTACGGGCAGTCGAAATGAAAAACTGTTTTTT CASSPTGSRNEKLFF
few - TRBJ2-7 TRBV20-1 TGCAGCCACTCGGTAGCACCTTACGAGCAGTACTTC CSHSVAPYEQYF
- - TRBJ1-2 TRBV7-8 TGTGCCAGCAGCTTAGCGGACGCGAGTTATGGCTACACCTTC CASSLADASYGYTF
few - TRBJ1-1 TRBV3-1 TGTGCCAGCAGCCAAGGTCCAGGAGGGAACACTGAAGCTTTCTTT CASSQGPGGNTEAFF
- - TRBJ1-5 TRBV20-1 TGCAGTGCTAAGGCCGGGACCCGTTTTCTCTCCCAGCATTTT CSAKAGTRFLSQHF
few TRBD1 TRBJ2-1 TRBV24-1 TGTGCCACCAGTGACAGGGGGCCCCATGAGCAGTTCTTC CATSDRGPHEQFF
- - TRBJ1-1 TRBV29-1 TGCAGCGCCACATTCCACCTCATGAACACTGAAGCTTTCTTT CSATFHLMNTEAFF
- - TRBJ2-5 TRBV7-2 TGTGCCAGCAGCCCTACGCCGGGACTGCAAGAGACCCAGTACTTC CASSPTPGLQETQYF
once TRBD1 TRBJ1-5 TRBV20-1 TGCAGTGCCGGACAGGGGAAGGATCAGCCCCAGCATTTT CSAGQGKDQPQHF
few TRBD2 TRBJ2-1 TRBV6-5 TGTGCCAGCAGGTACGCCCAGCGGGGCTACAATGAGCAGTTCTTC CASRYAQRGYNEQFF
- - TRBJ1-1 TRBV7-9 TGTGCCAGCAGCTCGAAGGAGGGGTGGACTGAAGCTTTCTTT CASSSKEGWTEAFF
- - TRBJ1-1 TRBV20-1 TGCAGTGCTAGAGTCGCAGGGGAGAACACTGAAGCTTTCTTT CSARVAGENTEAFF
- - TRBJ2-1 TRBV4-3 TGCGCCAGCAGCGAAACTAGGGGCTCCTACAATGAGCAGTTCTTC CASSETRGSYNEQFF
many - TRBJ2-5 TRBV7-2 TGTGCCAGCAGCCCCCAAAGTACGCGAAAAGAGACCCAGTACTTC CASSPQSTRKETQYF
few - TRBJ1-2 TRBV2 TGTGCCAGCAGTGACTGGGGCTGGTATGGCTACACCTTC CASSDWGWYGYTF
- - TRBJ2-1 TRBV9 TGTGCCAGCAGCCCCGTGGGGGCCAATGAGCAGTTCTTC CASSPVGANEQFF
- TRBD1 TRBJ1-3 TRBV4-1 TGCGCCAGCAGCCAAGTTGACAGGGGTCCATACACCATATATTTT CASSQVDRGPYTIYF
few - TRBJ2-5 TRBV5-1 TGCGCCAGCAGCTACGCCGACACAAAACAAGAGACCCAGTACTTC CASSYADTKQETQYF
few - TRBJ2-1 TRBV9 TGTGCCAGCAACGAGGGGTTCCGCTCCTACAATGAGCAGTTCTTC CASNEGFRSYNEQFF
- - TRBJ1-2 TRBV5-5 TGTGCCAGCAGCCCGACGACAGGAAGTTTCGACTATGGCTACACCTTC CASSPTTGSFDYGYTF
few TRBD2 TRBJ2-7 TRBV28 TGTGCCAGCAGGTTGAACCCGGGACTAGCGGGGAACCCCTACGAGCAGTACTTC CASRLNPGLAGNPYEQYF
- TRBD2 TRBJ2-5 TRBV6-5 TGTGCCAGCAGACCTACCGGGACTAGCGTCCGACAGACCCAGTACTTC CASRPTGTSVRQTQYF
- - TRBJ1-2 TRBV20-1 TGCAGTGCTAGAGATTGGGGGGCCGGATATGGCTACACCTTC CSARDWGAGYGYTF
many - TRBJ2-1 TRBV29-1 TGCAGCGCCAAGGACACCCAGCTACCATACAATGAGCAGTTCTTC CSAKDTQLPYNEQFF
- - TRBJ1-4 TRBV12-3/TRBV12-4 TGTGCCAGCAGTCCCAGGACTACTAATGAAAAACTGTTTTTT CASSPRTTNEKLFF
- TRBD2 TRBJ2-1 TRBV18 TGTGCCAGCTCACCCAAAGCGGGGGGACGGGAGTTCTTC CASSPKAGGREFF
- - TRBJ1-4 TRBV15 TGTGCCACCGGATCTGCCAGGGTCGCCAATGAAAAACTGTTTTTT CATGSARVANEKLFF
- TRBD2 TRBJ2-1 TRBV27 TGTGCCAGCAGTTTATGGCTAGCGGGGCACAATGAGCAGTTCTTC CASSLWLAGHNEQFF
many TRBD2 TRBJ2-7 TRBV20-1 TGCAGTGCTAGAGGTACTAGCGGGAGGTACGAGCAGTACTTC CSARGTSGRYEQYF
once - TRBJ1-2 TRBV7-3 TGTGCCAGCAGCCTACACCGGACAGATGGCTACACCTTC CASSLHRTDGYTF
many TRBD1 TRBJ2-5 TRBV9 TGTGCCAGCAGCGAACAGGGGGCCCAAGAGACCCAGTACTTC CASSEQGAQETQYF
- TRBD2 TRBJ2-3 TRBV5-1 TGCGCCAGCCTGCTCGGGACTAGCGGCACAGATACGCAGTATTTT CASLLGTSGTDTQYF
few - TRBJ2-1 TRBV7-2 TGTGCCAGCAGCCCTGGGTTGTTTTACAATGAGCAGTTCTTC CASSPGLFYNEQFF
- - TRBJ2-1 TRBV5-1 TGCGCCAGCAGCTTGCGGGCACTAGGGGAGATCTACAATGAGCAGTTCTTC CASSLRALGEIYNEQFF